The entry below describes one TCR beta chain. The specificity of this receptor is unknown. Base-call qualities are not available, and no considerably larger clone is one nucleotide away. This entry comes from a study of T and B cells in COVID-19 patients (dated by TCRdb to 2018 to 2020). As for the study more broadly: Using TRB and IGH repertoire sequencing of peripheral blood, the study characterized adaptive immunity in COVID-19 patients who had active infection or had recovered. A couple of patients belonged to both the recovered and active cohorts because samples were available from active disease and after recovery. An age-matched reference group of approximately 39 healthy donors negative for COVID-19 antibodies served as the comparison for repertoire analyses. The recovered cohort included over 15 patients who contributed 20 or so samples, and most of those patients had mild to moderate COVID-19 that was managed on an outpatient basis. The recovered cohort had a median age of about 30 years, compared with approximately 70 years in the active-infection cohort. Critical illness requiring mechanical ventilation or ECMO was present in about 55% of the 20 patients in the active-infection cohort. The repository of TCR and BCR sequences included 69 time points from around 39 patients, and more than 7 million TCR sequences were analysed. Comorbidities linked to unfavorable COVID-19 outcome were present in about 90% of the 20 patients in the active-infection cohort. As many as 9 follow-up blood samples were taken per patient, and some of the samples covered different disease stages within the same individual. Study-wide findings and limitations: Few blood samples were available from mildly ill patients while symptoms were present, and early samples from severe cases were likewise scarce. Specific T cell subsets (CD4+/Treg/CD8+) and sorted SARS-CoV-2-responsive or tetramer+ T cells had not yet been sequenced, with those experiments still ongoing. During active COVID-19 the TRB repertoires were highly clonal, but at recovery diversity and richness rose above the levels seen in healthy donors. The size of the cohort was considered insufficient for assessing HLA contributions to COVID-19 susceptibility or severity. Patients with COVID-19 were reported to show strongly skewed TRBV/TRBJ gene usage. The reported TCR clusters were said to need prospective validation before any clinical use. A total of 2,000 to 2,500 TCR clusters were exclusive to the recovered cohort, and about 31 of those clusters were low-pGen clusters.

TRB repertoires were amplified from about 260-540 ng of genomic DNA extracted from blood. Sequencer: Illumina MiSeq. Multiplex PCR with BIOMED2 TRB-A/B primer pools was used to amplify the TRB rearrangements. Illumina-compatible adapters and 7-nucleotide sample barcodes were added to the amplicons in two consecutive PCRs. All library PCRs used Phusion HS II polymerase. The amplicons were purified from gel with the NucleoSpin Gel and PCR Clean-up kit, measured on Qubit, and then pooled at 4 to 5 nM. Before Illumina next-generation sequencing, the quality of the amplicon pool was assessed on an Agilent 2100 Bioanalyzer. The source study handled its data this way. Annotation of TRB rearrangements was done in MiXCR 3.0.8 with the default MiXCR reference library. Non-productive reads and sequences with fewer than 2 reads were excluded, and each unique CDR3 nucleotide sequence counted as one clone. R 3.5.1 was used to calculate clonality, diversity, richness and V-J gene usage. TCR clustering by CDR3 similarity used GLIPH2, with generation probabilities calculated by OLGA. Only GLIPH2 clusters with at least four unique TCR clonotypes present in at least three individuals were retained. The public sequencing data were trimmed at Q25 with fastp and processed into clonotypes with MiXCR by TCRdb, which kept only in-frame beta chains. Rows with a matching CDR3 protein are joined into one entry that keeps the most common DNA and genes. TCRdb, not the original authors, processed these V and J calls. Present in this sample are about 16,000 distinct CDR3 sequences, approximately 26% of which were seen just once. The ten largest account for about 3% of the sample.

The sequenced sample consisted of blood. The TCR comes from a human donor who had recovered from COVID-19.

The CDR3 region: CVSSLGMGSSGELFF. The bases read TGTGTTAGCAGTTTAGGAATGGGGTCGAGCGGGGAGCTGTTTTTT. The chain joins TRBV12-3 or TRBV12-4 to TRBJ2-2, with an unclear D gene assignment. Reading from cysteine to phenylalanine, the CDR3 counts 15 amino acids. Only the CDR3 part of the read is kept: 45 bases, read in frame from the first base.